These T cell receptor beta chains were read from a single sample in a study of T cells in localized non-small cell lung cancer. The method was immunoSEQ multiplex PCR; TCRdb's version includes in-frame clones alone and lacks a portion of them. The table includes roughly 30,000 clones, more than 65% detected once. Source: peripheral blood mononuclear cells, taken before any cancer treatment. These receptors were obtained from a man aged 40 to 70 with stage III lung adenocarcinoma. CDR3s include the opening cysteine and the closing phenylalanine or tryptophan.

TRBJ2-2 TRBV5-1 CASSLDRWSGELFF
TRBJ2-1 TRBV7-8 CASSLGGFGSSYNEQFF
TRBJ2-2 TRBV6-1 CASKVRDNTGELFF
TRBJ1-2 TRBV6-1 CASSERGGWYYGYTF
TRBJ2-3 TRBV14 CASSLRQGSMNTQYF
TRBJ2-2 TRBV5-5 CASSLVNPGPTNTGELFF
TRBJ1-5 TRBV28 CASSFEDLGTAVGNQPQHF
TRBJ2-3 TRBV2 CASGGLLQGDTQYF
TRBJ1-5 TRBV2 CASKKQGDNQPQHF
TRBJ2-7 TRBV6-1 CASSGSTGSYEQYF
TRBJ2-5 TRBV4-1 CASSQGGPAGETQYF
TRBJ1-2 TRBV30 CAGNRGFNYGYTF
TRBJ2-3 TRBV5-1 CASSLGSRGGLDTQYF
TRBJ2-5 TRBV28 CASTPDSETQETQYF
TRBJ2-7 TRBV19 CASSTPAGNYEQYF
TRBJ1-5 TRBV18 CASSGQGRNQPQHF
TRBJ1-1 TRBV5-5 CASSARSTGFNTEAFF
TRBJ1-5 TRBV7-9 CASSLLSQPQHF
TRBJ2-2 TRBV5-1 CASNGRGTNTGELFF
TRBJ1-2 TRBV9 CASSVDPRDRVNGYTF
TRBJ2-6 TRBV19 CATRITGRGTNVLTF
TRBJ2-3 TRBV2 CASTDGTDTQYF
TRBJ2-4 TRBV11-1 CASSLGDRILNIQYF
TRBJ2-6 TRBV5-1 CASSLGPGSGANVLTF
TRBJ1-1 TRBV19 CASSIGTVTEAFF
TRBJ1-5 TRBV6-6 CASSPGQGGLGQPQHF
TRBJ1-4 TRBV28 CASTESLPEKLFF
TRBJ2-3 TRBV5-1 CASSLARDGGLPDTQYF
TRBJ1-1 TRBV19 CASSILSGTGATEAFF
TRBJ2-3 TRBV10-2 CASSDPTHSSDTQYF
TRBJ1-6 TRBV7-8 CASSSGAGWQSLHF
TRBJ1-1 TRBV7-2 CASRPQGAYTEAFF
TRBJ1-2 TRBV7-9 CASTLGDSLYGYTF
TRBJ2-2 TRBV27 CASSHLRGGIRNTGELFF
TRBJ2-7 TRBV11-2 CASSLASNPNYEQYF
TRBJ2-3 TRBV20-1 CSQIFTDTQYF
TRBJ2-3 TRBV27 CASSIYHGTGMSDTQYF
TRBJ1-4 TRBV5-1 CASSFGTGEEKLFF
TRBJ1-3 TRBV7-2 CASSERGRLSGNTIYF
TRBJ2-7 TRBV28 CASTLAGTGYYEQYF
TRBJ1-1 TRBV5-1 CASSLDSARTEAFF
TRBJ2-1 TRBV7-6 CASSFSNRGVHEQFF
TRBJ1-5 TRBV28 CASSLKQPQHF
TRBJ1-6 TRBV28 CASRLPLISALHF
TRBJ2-7 TRBV23-1 CARRTALYEQYF
TRBJ1-5 TRBV7-8 CASSLYTQPQHF
TRBJ2-2 TRBV19 CASLGTGRTGELFF
TRBJ2-1 TRBV4-1 CASSLIEGNEQFF
TRBJ2-2 TRBV27 CASSIDSWAIGELFF
TRBJ2-7 TRBV7-3 CASSLEGGGPHEQYF
TRBJ1-1 TRBV7-8 CASSLFRSPLGEAFF
TRBJ1-1 TRBV5-1 CASSLYTNTEAFF
TRBJ1-2 TRBV27 CASSFGQDYGYTF
TRBJ2-3 TRBV11-2 CASSFHHVSDTQYF
TRBJ2-6 TRBV6-5 CASRGSGANVLTF
TRBJ2-7 TRBV5-1 CASSFPPSNEQYF
TRBJ2-7 TRBV10-3 CAIRRPGLAGSSYEQYF
TRBJ2-6 TRBV18 CASSRDSETGANVLTF
TRBJ2-7 TRBV4-2 CASSRLAGPSYEQYF
TRBJ1-4 TRBV28 CASSRYGLLATNEKLFF